Listed here is a single T cell receptor beta chain. Its cognate antigen is unknown. The data belong to a study of T cell responses to AZD1222 COVID-19 vaccine. Broader study findings: White British donors predominated, females outnumbered males, and clonal diversity was possibly underestimated. The breadth and depth of Spike-specific TCRs increased once two AZD1222 doses had been given.

Here immunoSEQ multiplex PCR was the method, and the copy in TCRdb shows in-frame clones only, minus some. This sample has some 150,000 clones, with about 86% found just once. Germline assignment: CDR1 KGHSH and CDR2 LQKENI. CDR3 length: 14 residues. The germline V and J ends were trimmed by 5 bases and 1 base, with 11 bases remaining between them. This clonotype was obtained from an adult in good health. The chain carries TRBV18 and TRBJ2-5; unclear D gene. The sequencing used peripheral blood, collected on day 0 of MenACWY control vaccination. The CDR3 protein is CASSMYVSQETQYF. CDR3 DNA: TGTGCCAGCTCAATGTACGTGTCCCAAGAGACCCAGTACTTC.